Here is one T cell receptor (beta chain) with its context. With 6 bases removed from V and 8 bases from J, the gap between germline ends came to 19 bases. The germline V gene has CDR1 KGHSH and CDR2 LQKENI. The CDR3 covers 14 residues. Profiled with immunoSEQ multiplex PCR; TCRdb holds only in-frame clones, not every one. The table includes 43,000 or so clones, about 90% detected once. This sample was included in a study of OX40 agonist ivuxolimab in advanced cancers. Study in general: Each dose-escalation patient presented with hepatocellular carcinoma, melanoma, renal cell or head and neck cancer. Checkpoint inhibitors had been given previously to under 50% of patients.

The rearrangement uses TRBV18 and TRBJ1-2; perhaps TRBD1 as D (6 bases). The sample here was CD4+ or CD8+ T cells sorted from blood, taken in a trial of the OX40 agonist ivuxolimab. The clonotype comes from an adult with an advanced solid tumor such as melanoma, head and neck, liver or kidney cancer. DNA of the CDR3: TGTGCCAGCTCCCGGACAGAGGGTATTGCGGGCTACACCTTC. Encoded protein: CASSRTEGIAGYTF.